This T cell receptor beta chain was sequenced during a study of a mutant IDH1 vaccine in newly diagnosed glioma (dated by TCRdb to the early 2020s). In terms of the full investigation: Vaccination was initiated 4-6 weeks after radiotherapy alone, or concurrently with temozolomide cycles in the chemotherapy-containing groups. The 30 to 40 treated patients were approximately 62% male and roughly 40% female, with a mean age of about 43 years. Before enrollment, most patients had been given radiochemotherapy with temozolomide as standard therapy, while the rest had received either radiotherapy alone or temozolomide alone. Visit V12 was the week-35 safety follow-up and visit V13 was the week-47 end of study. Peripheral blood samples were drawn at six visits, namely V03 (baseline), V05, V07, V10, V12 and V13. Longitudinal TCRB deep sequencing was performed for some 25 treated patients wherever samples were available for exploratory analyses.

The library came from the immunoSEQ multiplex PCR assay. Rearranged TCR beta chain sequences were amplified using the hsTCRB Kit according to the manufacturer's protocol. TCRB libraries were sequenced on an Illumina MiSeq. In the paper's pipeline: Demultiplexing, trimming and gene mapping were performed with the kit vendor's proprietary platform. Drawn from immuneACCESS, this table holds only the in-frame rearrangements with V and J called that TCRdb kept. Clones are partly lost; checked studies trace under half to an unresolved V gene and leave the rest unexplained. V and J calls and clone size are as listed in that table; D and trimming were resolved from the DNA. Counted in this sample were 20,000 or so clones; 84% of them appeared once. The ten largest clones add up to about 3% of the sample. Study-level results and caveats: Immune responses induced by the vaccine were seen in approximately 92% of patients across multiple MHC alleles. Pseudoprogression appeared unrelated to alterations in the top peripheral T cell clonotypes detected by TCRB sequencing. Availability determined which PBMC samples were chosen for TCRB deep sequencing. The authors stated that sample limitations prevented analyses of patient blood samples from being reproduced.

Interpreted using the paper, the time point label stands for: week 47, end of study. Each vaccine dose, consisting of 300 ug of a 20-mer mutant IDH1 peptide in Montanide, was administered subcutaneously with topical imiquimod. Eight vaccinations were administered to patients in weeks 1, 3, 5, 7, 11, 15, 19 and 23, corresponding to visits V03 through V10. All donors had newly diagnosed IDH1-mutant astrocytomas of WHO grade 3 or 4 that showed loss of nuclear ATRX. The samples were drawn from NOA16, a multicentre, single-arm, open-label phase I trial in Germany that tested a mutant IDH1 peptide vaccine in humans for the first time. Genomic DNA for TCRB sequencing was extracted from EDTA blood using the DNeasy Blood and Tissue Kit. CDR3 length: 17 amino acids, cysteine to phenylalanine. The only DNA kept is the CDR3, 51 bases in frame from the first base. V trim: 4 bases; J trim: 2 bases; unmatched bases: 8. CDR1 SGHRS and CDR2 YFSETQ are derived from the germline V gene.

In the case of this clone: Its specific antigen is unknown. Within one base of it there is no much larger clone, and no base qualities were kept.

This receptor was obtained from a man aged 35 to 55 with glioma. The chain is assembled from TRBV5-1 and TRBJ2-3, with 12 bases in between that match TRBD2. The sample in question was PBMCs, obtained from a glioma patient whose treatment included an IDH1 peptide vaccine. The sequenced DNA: TGCGCCAGCAGCGGGGCCCTAGCGGGAGGGATCACAGATACGCAGTATTTT. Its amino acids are CASSGALAGGITDTQYF.